The present T cell receptor (beta chain) was sequenced within a study of blood T cell repertoires in COVID-19. Overall study: Some COVID-19 samples were acute and others convalescent; all came from the United States, Italy and Spain. From T cells, B-cell-depleted T cells, or PBMCs came the material, which was cDNA or gDNA.

As handled by the study authors: Amplification of reference gene primers provided the estimated nucleated cell counts. Profiled with immunoSEQ multiplex PCR; TCRdb holds only in-frame clones, not every one. V, J and clone size reflect that table, while D and trimming were determined from the DNA. The sample contains about 310,000 clones, around 86% of which appear only once. Sequencing was carried out using peripheral blood. This clonotype was obtained from a man aged 50 to 60 with active or convalescent COVID-19.

The CDR3 coding sequence is TGTGCCAGCAGCTCTCCGGGACAAGCTAACTATGGCTACACCTTC. The encoded protein is CASSSPGQANYGYTF. The chain joins TRBV5-4 to TRBJ1-2; D is perhaps TRBD1 (6 bases). CDR1 is SGHNT, CDR2 YYREEE, per germline (reference sequence). V was cut by 3 bases and J by 0 bases, with 12 bases left in between. CDR3 length: 15 amino acids.